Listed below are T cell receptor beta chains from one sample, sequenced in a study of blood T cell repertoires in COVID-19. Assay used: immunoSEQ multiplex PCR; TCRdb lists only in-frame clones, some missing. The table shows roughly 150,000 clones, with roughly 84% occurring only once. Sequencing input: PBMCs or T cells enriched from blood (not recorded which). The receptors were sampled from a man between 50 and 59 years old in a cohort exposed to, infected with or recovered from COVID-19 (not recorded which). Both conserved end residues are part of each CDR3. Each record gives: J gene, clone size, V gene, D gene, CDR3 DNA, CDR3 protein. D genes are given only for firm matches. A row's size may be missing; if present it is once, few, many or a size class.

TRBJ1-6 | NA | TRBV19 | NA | TGTGCCAGTAGTGCCAGCGGCTCCTATAATTCACCCCTCCACTTT | CASSASGSYNSPLHF
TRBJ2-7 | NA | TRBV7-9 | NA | TGTGCCAGCAGCCGCCTTTCTAGCTACGAGCAGTACTTC | CASSRLSSYEQYF
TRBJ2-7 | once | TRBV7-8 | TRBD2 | TGTGCCAGCAGCTCTAGGGCAGCGGGGAACAGTTACGAGCAGTACTTC | CASSSRAAGNSYEQYF
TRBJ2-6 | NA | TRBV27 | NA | TGTGCCAGCAGTTTTTATCTTACCCCGGGAGGGGCCAACGTCCTGACTTTC | CASSFYLTPGGANVLTF
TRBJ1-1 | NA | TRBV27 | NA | TGTGCCAGCAGTTTGATGGGCCCAGATTCGAACACTGAAGCTTTCTTT | CASSLMGPDSNTEAFF
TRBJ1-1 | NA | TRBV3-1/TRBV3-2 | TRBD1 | TGTGCCAGCAGCCTAGGGGGCTTGACTGAAGCTTTCTTT | CASSLGGLTEAFF
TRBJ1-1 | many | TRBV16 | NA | TGTGCCAGCAGCCAATCGGGAGGGGGGGCTGCTTTCTTT | CASSQSGGGAAFF
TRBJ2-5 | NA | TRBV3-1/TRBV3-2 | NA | TGTGCCAGCAGCCTTGGCAGACTAGAGACCCAGTACTTC | CASSLGRLETQYF
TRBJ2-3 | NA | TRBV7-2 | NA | TGTGCCAGCAGCTTATCCTCACTTTCCACAGATACGCAGTATTTT | CASSLSSLSTDTQYF
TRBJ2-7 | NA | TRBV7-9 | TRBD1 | TGTGCCAGCAGCTTCGACAGGGGGCTTTACGAGCAGTACTTC | CASSFDRGLYEQYF
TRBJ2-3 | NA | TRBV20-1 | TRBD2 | TGCAGTGCTAGTCACCAGACCGGGACTACTCAAGATACGCAGTATTTT | CSASHQTGTTQDTQYF
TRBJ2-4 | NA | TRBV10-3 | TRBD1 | TGTGCCATCAGTGAGAGGGGGACAGGGGATCTGGCCAAAAACATTCAGTACTTC | CAISERGTGDLAKNIQYF
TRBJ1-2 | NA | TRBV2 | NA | TGTGCCAGCAGGGACAACGGACATGGCTACACCTTC | CASRDNGHGYTF
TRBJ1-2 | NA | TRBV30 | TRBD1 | TGTGCCTGGAGTGTACTGGGGACAGGGGGGTACTATGGCTACACCTTC | CAWSVLGTGGYYGYTF